This T cell receptor beta chain was identified in a study of blood T cells in healthy people across ages. It was with a sample-barcoded 5' primer and a J-beta primer mix that a second PCR of about 6 to 12 cycles was run. TCRdb passed the 5' RACE reads through MiXCR, listing each CDR3 protein once. The sample yields under 850,000 distinct CDR3 sequences, roughly 40% seen once. Total RNA, at least 5 micrograms per sample, came from PBMCs. The sample comprised blood. This TCR was recovered from a man younger than 30 in good health.

This CDR3 reads CASSPSGGTNEKLFF. The DNA of the CDR3 is TGTGCCAGCAGTCCTTCAGGGGGAACTAATGAAAAACTGTTTTTT. V gene TRBV12-3 or TRBV12-4 combines with J gene TRBJ1-4, with 7 bases identical to TRBD1. V shed 5 bases and J 1 base; nucleotides not matched to a gene: 4. The CDR3 sequence is 15 residues long.